Given below is one TCR beta chain in context. Here immunoSEQ multiplex PCR was the method, and the copy in TCRdb shows in-frame clones only, minus some. Among over 40,000 clones listed, around four fifths were seen once. This record belongs to a study of early stage breast cancer tumors. The CDR3 is 15 amino acids. V was clipped by 6 bases and J by 5 bases, with 21 bases between them. CDR1 is SGHTS, CDR2 YDEGEE, per germline. The sequenced material came from blood. This chain joins TRBV5-8 and TRBJ2-7; no firm D call. The receptor was isolated from a person between 35 and 49 years old with breast cancer. The CDR3 reads CASTMMGGYYDEQYF. The CDR3 nucleotides read TGTGCCAGCACCATGATGGGCGGTTACTACGACGAGCAGTACTTC.